These 28 T cell receptor beta chains share one sample of origin, sequenced in a study of lymphopenia after photon versus proton radiotherapy. TCRdb's copy holds only in-frame clones and misses some; the assay was immunoSEQ multiplex PCR. The sample consists of 50,000 or so clones, roughly 90% of them appearing once. The starting material was peripheral blood, obtained from a patient treated with photon-based radiotherapy. These TCRs come from a woman aged 40 to 50 with cholangiocarcinoma.

The chain joins TRBV11-3 to TRBJ2-7, with D perhaps given as TRBD1 or TRBD2 (5 bases each). CDR3 size: 12 residues. CDR1 and CDR2 from the germline V gene are SGHNT and YENEEA. Trimming pared 6 bases from V and 6 bases from J, leaving 12 bases between. The CDR3 loop is CASSQAGAEQYF. CDR3 DNA: TGTGCCAGCAGTCAAGCCGGGGCCGAGCAGTACTTC.

This clone was counted a single time. J is TRBJ1-4 and V is TRBV19; D remains ambiguous. This CDR3 has 14 residues. Germline CDR1 LNHDA, CDR2 SQIVND (reference sequence). V was shortened by 6 bases and J by 2 bases, with 10 bases between the two germline ends. This chain's CDR3 is CASRRVTTNEKLFF. CDR3 DNA sequence: TGTGCCAGTAGGAGGGTGACCACTAATGAAAAACTGTTTTTT.

In this sample, this clone turned up once. This sequence joins TRBV6-5 and TRBJ2-3, with 7 bases fitting TRBD1. The CDR3 totals 16 residues. The ends lost 2 bases at V and 0 bases at J; junction bases unmatched: 5. Germline V gene data show CDR1 as MNHEY and CDR2 as SVGAGI. The CDR3 loop reads CASSYGGQTSTDTQYF. CDR3 in DNA: TGTGCCAGCAGTTACGGGGGACAGACTAGCACAGATACGCAGTATTTT.

The V gene is TRBV10-2, the J gene TRBJ2-5, with TRBD1 matching over 12 bases. The CDR3 consists of 15 residues. Germline CDR1 and CDR2: WSHSY and SAAADI. Unmatched junction bases numbered 1, after V lost 0 bases and J lost 5 bases. CDR3 loop: CASSESGQGAETQYF. CDR3 DNA: TGCGCCAGCAGTGAGTCGGGACAGGGGGCCGAGACCCAGTACTTC.

The J gene is TRBJ1-2, the V gene TRBV6-5; TRBD1 matches 10 bases. CDR3 length: 13 amino acids. V was pared by 7 bases and J by 8 bases, with 7 bases of the junction left unmatched. Germline lookup yields CDR1 MNHEY and CDR2 SVGAGI. CDR3 loop: CASKVTGGGGYTF. Here the CDR3 DNA reads TGTGCCAGCAAGGTGACAGGGGGCGGAGGCTACACCTTC.

The V gene is TRBV10-2, the J gene TRBJ1-5; TRBD1 matches 10 bases. CDR1 is WSHSY and CDR2 is SAAADI in the germline V gene. The CDR3 loop spans 15 amino acids. Trimming at V came to 6 bases and at J to 5 bases, leaving 7 bases not matched to a gene. The CDR3 loop reads CASSWTGGQDQPQHF. The CDR3 bases are TGCGCCAGCAGCTGGACAGGGGGACAAGATCAGCCCCAGCATTTT.

The rearrangement joins TRBV10-2 to TRBJ1-5; D is uncertain. Germline V CDR1 and CDR2: WSHSY, SAAADI. The CDR3 contains 14 residues. V lost 6 bases to trimming and J lost 7 bases, with 16 bases between them. CDR3 in amino acids: CASSLTRVRQPQHF. The CDR3, as DNA: TGCGCCAGCAGCCTTACAAGGGTTAGGCAGCCCCAGCATTTT.

V usage is TRBV30 and J usage is TRBJ1-1, with D hard to call. V was clipped by 1 base and J by 10 bases, with 10 bases between them. Germline V gene lookup returns CDR1 GTSNPN and CDR2 SVGIG (reference sequence). The CDR3 has 11 amino acids. The CDR3 sequence: CAWSEGGVAFF. The DNA of the CDR3 is TGTGCCTGGAGTGAAGGTGGAGTAGCTTTCTTT.

The J gene is TRBJ1-3, the V gene TRBV27; D unresolved. Germline V gene lookup returns CDR1 MNHEY and CDR2 SMNVEV (reference sequence). The V end was cut by 10 bases, the J end by 0 bases, with 4 bases between. This CDR3 has 11 amino acids. The CDR3 coding sequence is TGTGCCACCAACTCTGGAAACACCATATATTTT. Translation gives CATNSGNTIYF.

The rearrangement links TRBV27 to TRBJ2-7; 8 nucleotides line up with TRBD2. The CDR3 is 14 residues long. Germline lookup yields CDR1 MNHEY and CDR2 SMNVEV (reference sequence). With 6 bases clipped from V and 5 bases from J, the junction kept 9 bases outside the gene matches. The CDR3 region is CASSQSGGGHEQYF. Here the CDR3 DNA reads TGTGCCAGCAGCCAGAGCGGGGGTGGCCACGAGCAGTACTTC.

The chain recombines TRBV27 with TRBJ1-6; tentatively, D is TRBD1 (5 bases). CDR1 is MNHEY and CDR2 is SMNVEV in the germline V gene (reference sequence). Trimming stripped 3 bases from V and 5 bases from J, with 11 bases between. CDR3 length: 15 amino acids. The CDR3 bases are TGTGCCAGCAGTTTGCGGGGGTTCAATAATTCACCCCTCCACTTT. Its protein product is CASSLRGFNNSPLHF.

This rearrangement joins TRBV6-5 to TRBJ1-5; D call uncertain. This CDR3 spans 15 amino acids. Germline V CDR1 and CDR2: MNHEY, SVGAGI. V was pared by 5 bases and J by 1 base, with 12 bases between. This CDR3 reads CASSPVRKSNQPQHF. The CDR3 DNA sequence: TGTGCCAGCAGTCCTGTGAGGAAGAGCAATCAGCCCCAGCATTTT.

This chain joins TRBV29-1 and TRBJ1-1; no clear D gene. The CDR3 contains 12 residues. Trimming took off 4 bases at V and 1 base at J, with 7 bases between the two ends. CDR1 and CDR2 from the germline V gene are SQVTM and ANQGSEA. This CDR3 is CSVARGNTEAFF. The CDR3 nucleotides are TGCAGCGTTGCGAGAGGGAACACTGAAGCTTTCTTT.

The chain employs TRBV5-1 and TRBJ2-7, with 7 bases aligning to TRBD2. The CDR3 has 14 residues. Germline loops: CDR1 SGHRS, CDR2 YFSETQ. V lost 0 bases, J lost 4 bases, and 4 bases stayed unmatched. The CDR3: CASSLASSGYEQYF. Here the CDR3 DNA reads TGCGCCAGCAGCTTGGCGTCTAGCGGTTACGAGCAGTACTTC.

V is TRBV2 and J is TRBJ1-1, with D maybe TRBD1 (5 bases). Germline CDR1 reads SNHLY; CDR2 reads FYNNEI. The CDR3 spans 13 residues. The V end was cut by 6 bases, the J end by 1 base, with 9 bases between. The CDR3 DNA sequence: TGTGCCAGCAGCGCCAGGGAGAACACTGAAGCTTTCTTT. Protein sequence: CASSARENTEAFF.

The V and J genes are TRBV5-1 and TRBJ2-7; 8 nucleotides line up with TRBD2. Germline V gene data show CDR1 as SGHRS and CDR2 as YFSETQ. J was trimmed by 4 bases and V by 4 bases; bases with no gene match: 10. The CDR3 has 15 residues. CDR3 amino acids: CASSLDPGGAYEQYF. Here the CDR3 DNA reads TGCGCCAGCAGCCTAGACCCGGGAGGGGCGTACGAGCAGTACTTC. Variable domain in full (rest from reference TRBV5-1 and TRBJ2-7): KAGVTQTPRYLIKTRGQQVTLSCSPISGHRSVSWYQQTPGQGLQFLFEYFSETQRNKGNFPGRFSGRQFSNSRSEMNVSTLELGDSALYLCASSLDPGGAYEQYFGPGTRLTVT.

The CDR3: CASSPGAVVGANEKLFF. CDR3 coding DNA: TGCGCCAGCAGCCCCGGGGCCGTCGTAGGGGCTAATGAAAAACTGTTTTTT. The rearrangement links TRBV23-1 to TRBJ1-4; weak D call: TRBD1 (5 bases). Being an ORF, TRBV23-1 has a function that is uncertain. This CDR3 is built from 17 residues. V was pared by 6 bases and J by 3 bases, with 20 bases between.

This clone was detected only once. CDR3 in DNA: TGCGCCAGCAGCACTGGAGGGACTAGCGGCCTCTACAATGAGCAGTTCTTC. Protein product: CASSTGGTSGLYNEQFF. The genes are TRBV5-1 and TRBJ2-1; 11 bases match TRBD2. The CDR3 has 17 residues. CDR1 and CDR2 from the germline V gene are SGHRS and YFSETQ. The J segment lost 3 bases and the V segment lost 4 bases, leaving 9 bases of the junction unmatched.

This chain joins TRBV19 and TRBJ1-5; TRBD1 aligns across 8 bases. The CDR3 contains 16 residues. V shed 5 bases, J shed 7 bases, and the junction held 13 bases outside the gene matches. CDR1 and CDR2 from the germline V gene are LNHDA and SQIVND (reference sequence). In nucleotides, the CDR3 is TGTGCCAGTAGTGCCCCCTTGGACAGGGCATCCCAGCCCCAGCATTTT. This codes for CASSAPLDRASQPQHF.

The genes are TRBV30 and TRBJ2-1; TRBD1 matches 11 bases. The J segment lost 6 bases and the V segment lost 0 bases, leaving 7 bases of the junction unmatched. Germline lookup yields CDR1 GTSNPN and CDR2 SVGIG (reference sequence). The CDR3 has 16 amino acids. The CDR3 is CAWSVRTGGRFNEQFF. The CDR3 DNA reads TGTGCCTGGAGTGTACGGACAGGGGGCCGGTTCAATGAGCAGTTCTTC.

The chain joins TRBV7-9 to TRBJ2-1, with D perhaps TRBD2 (6 bases). Trimming shortened V by 2 bases and J by 9 bases, and 14 bases separated the two germline ends. Germline CDR1 and CDR2: SEHNR and FQNEAQ (reference sequence). This CDR3 comprises 14 residues. The CDR3 DNA reads as TGTGCCAGCAGCTTACAGGAGGGATGGGGTGAGCAGTTCTTC. This translates into CASSLQEGWGEQFF.

This rearrangement joins TRBV10-3 to TRBJ2-1, with D hard to call. The CDR3 contains 14 residues. Germline-derived CDR1 and CDR2 are ENHRY and SYGVKD. The V end lost 9 bases, the J end lost 2 bases, and 14 bases lay between the germline ends. For the CDR3, the DNA is TGTGCCATTGGCGAGAGCCGACCCTACAATGAGCAGTTCTTC. Amino acids: CAIGESRPYNEQFF.

The chain couples TRBV2 to TRBJ1-1, with 8 bases aligning to TRBD1. The germline CDR1 and CDR2 sequences are SNHLY and FYNNEI. This CDR3 spans 15 amino acids. Trimming removed 7 bases from V and 0 bases from J; junction bases left unmatched: 7. The DNA for the CDR3 is TGTGCCAGCAAGCAGGGGACAGGCCTGAACACTGAAGCTTTCTTT. Its translation is CASKQGTGLNTEAFF.

The genes are TRBV7-9 and TRBJ2-5; D ambiguous. The V end was cut by 5 bases, the J end by 5 bases, with 18 bases between. Looked up from germline, CDR1 is SEHNR and CDR2 is FQNEAQ (reference sequence). This CDR3 is 15 amino acids long. The CDR3 nucleotides are TGTGCCAGCAGCCCCGAGGCCGACTCCAGGGAGACCCAGTACTTC. Translated, it gives CASSPEADSRETQYF.

The rearrangement uses TRBV5-3 and TRBJ1-6; a possible D gene is TRBD1 (6 bases). TRBV5-3 is an ORF for which the function is uncertain. V was trimmed by 4 bases and J by 3 bases, leaving 11 bases between them. The CDR3 totals 15 residues. CDR3 residues: CARSPGTHYNSPLHF. DNA of the CDR3: TGTGCCAGAAGCCCCGGGACACACTATAATTCACCCCTCCACTTT.

Sample share makes this clone medium-sized. The chain carries TRBV6-5 and TRBJ2-1; the D is unclear. The ends were cut back, 5 bases at V and 6 bases at J, with 14 bases in the middle. CDR1 and CDR2 from the germline V gene are MNHEY and SVGAGI. This CDR3 has 14 amino acids. CDR3 nucleotide sequence: TGTGCCAGCAGTCCTCTCCCGTCAGGCAATGAGCAGTTCTTC. Encoded protein: CASSPLPSGNEQFF.

This clone was seen a handful of times. The J gene is TRBJ1-5, the V gene TRBV28, with 9 bases lining up with TRBD1. V shed 6 bases, J shed 6 bases, and the junction held 6 bases outside the gene matches. CDR3 length: 14 residues. From germline, CDR1 is MDHEN and CDR2 SYDVKM. The CDR3 loop reads CASRPDRGAQPQHF. CDR3 nucleotides: TGTGCCAGCAGGCCCGACAGGGGGGCTCAGCCCCAGCATTTT. The variable domain in full, completed from reference TRBV28 and TRBJ1-5, reads DVKVTQSSRYLVKRTGEKVFLECVQDMDHENMFWYRQDPGLGLRLIYFSYDVKMKEKGDIPEGYSVSREKKERFSLILESASTNQTSMYLCASRPDRGAQPQHFGDGTRLSIL.

J is TRBJ2-7 and V is TRBV28, with TRBD2 matching 9 bases. J gave up 5 bases and V 6 bases, and 17 bases lay outside the gene matches. The CDR3 consists of 17 residues. From germline, CDR1 is MDHEN and CDR2 SYDVKM. The CDR3 reads CASSSSWWAGGRNEQYF. As DNA, the CDR3 is TGTGCCAGCAGCTCATCCTGGTGGGCGGGAGGGCGGAACGAGCAGTACTTC. Together with reference TRBV28 and TRBJ2-7, the CDR3 gives the full variable domain: DVKVTQSSRYLVKRTGEKVFLECVQDMDHENMFWYRQDPGLGLRLIYFSYDVKMKEKGDIPEGYSVSREKKERFSLILESASTNQTSMYLCASSSSWWAGGRNEQYFGPGTRLTVT.